Listed here are 21 T cell receptor beta chains from one sample, sequenced in a study of blood T cell repertoires in COVID-19. TCRdb's table, derived via immunoSEQ multiplex PCR, lists solely in-frame clones and lacks some. The profile covers some 120,000 clones, with approximately 78% appearing a single time and roughly 7.7% taken by the ten largest. Input material: peripheral blood. The receptor source for this set is a man aged 70-80 years with acute or convalescent COVID-19.

The J gene is TRBJ1-3, the V gene TRBV28; D perhaps matches TRBD1 (6 bases). Deletions cut 2 bases from V and 0 bases from J, with 8 bases between. The CDR3 covers 15 residues. Looked up from germline, CDR1 is MDHEN and CDR2 is SYDVKM. The CDR3 region is CASSLGGNSGNTIYF. The DNA for the CDR3 is TGTGCCAGCAGTTTAGGGGGCAACTCTGGAAACACCATATATTTT.

The gene calls are TRBV5-1 and TRBJ2-1; D is unresolved. The V and J ends lost 0 bases and 0 bases respectively, with 13 bases between them. The germline CDR1 and CDR2 sequences are SGHRS and YFSETQ. CDR3 size: 17 residues. CDR3 residues: CASSLAFRVNSYNEQFF. The CDR3 DNA sequence: TGCGCCAGCAGCTTGGCCTTTCGGGTCAACTCCTACAATGAGCAGTTCTTC.

V usage is TRBV27 and J usage is TRBJ1-1; D might be TRBD1 (5 bases). CDR3 size: 15 residues. Per germline, CDR1 MNHEY and CDR2 SMNVEV (reference sequence). Trimming removed 4 bases at V and 1 base at J, with 13 bases between. CDR3 DNA: TGTGCCAGCAGTTCCGCGGGACGGACGAACACTGAAGCTTTCTTT. This gives the protein CASSSAGRTNTEAFF.

The V and J genes are TRBV14 and TRBJ1-1; 7 nucleotides agree with TRBD1. The V gene end was trimmed by 2 bases and the J gene end by 2 bases; junction bases not matched to a gene: 8. Germline values: CDR1 SGHDN, CDR2 FVKESK. The CDR3 has 16 amino acids. The CDR3 DNA reads as TGTGCCAGCAGCCAACGCAGTGGGACAGCCAACACTGAAGCTTTCTTT. Translated, it gives CASSQRSGTANTEAFF.

The V gene is TRBV6-5, the J gene TRBJ2-7, with D unclear. In germline, CDR1 is MNHEY, CDR2 SVGAGI. The germline V and J ends were trimmed by 2 bases and 1 base, with 6 bases remaining between them. The CDR3 runs 13 residues. DNA for the CDR3: TGTGCCAGCAGTTACCAGGTATCCTACGAGCAGTACTTC. This gives the protein CASSYQVSYEQYF.

The sample holds one count of this clone. The chain is built from TRBV5-1 and TRBJ2-7; TRBD1 might be the D (7 bases). The CDR3 has 14 residues. Germline-derived CDR1 and CDR2 are SGHRS and YFSETQ. Deletions cut 0 bases from V and 2 bases from J, with 9 bases between. Written as DNA, the CDR3 is TGCGCCAGCAGCTTGGCAGGGGGGACCTACGAGCAGTACTTC. This sequence encodes CASSLAGGTYEQYF.

The chain is built from TRBV7-8 and TRBJ2-1; 7 positions agree with TRBD2. CDR1 is SGHVS, CDR2 FQNEAQ, per germline. The length of the CDR3 is 16 residues. Germline trimming cut 5 bases from V and 7 bases from J; bases unmatched to any gene: 14. CDR3 region: CASSPVGGNRGNEQFF. CDR3 DNA sequence: TGTGCCAGCAGCCCCGTGGGGGGGAACCGGGGGAATGAGCAGTTCTTC.

The V and J genes are TRBV5-4 and TRBJ1-2; 7 nucleotides match TRBD1. With V trimmed by 1 base and J by 3 bases, 6 bases remained unmatched. Germline V gene lookup returns CDR1 SGHNT and CDR2 YYREEE (reference sequence). CDR3 length: 15 amino acids. The CDR3 loop is CASSLKRGRDYGYTF. The CDR3 DNA reads TGTGCCAGCAGCTTGAAGAGGGGGCGCGACTATGGCTACACCTTC.

This clone appeared once. This chain links TRBV9 with TRBJ1-1; D gene unclear. V was cut by 0 bases and J by 5 bases, with 11 bases left in between. Looked up from germline, CDR1 is SGDLS and CDR2 is YYNGEE. The CDR3 runs 14 residues. CDR3 in DNA: TGTGCCAGCAGCGTAGGGGAGGCGAGGACTGAAGCTTTCTTT. Protein sequence: CASSVGEARTEAFF.

The chain carries TRBV12-3 or TRBV12-4 and TRBJ1-2; D ambiguous. V lost 3 bases and J 7 bases, leaving 12 bases between the germline ends. The CDR3 is made up of 13 amino acids. The CDR3 DNA is TGTGCCAGCAGTTTTTCGGGGATTCCTGGCTACACCTTC. It encodes CASSFSGIPGYTF.

V is TRBV23-1 and J is TRBJ1-3, with a weak D call TRBD1 (5 bases). Being an ORF, TRBV23-1 has a function that is uncertain. Deletions cut 3 bases from V and 2 bases from J, with 17 bases between. The CDR3 has 17 residues. DNA of the CDR3: TGCGCCAGCAGTCATCTACGACCGACAGACCCTGGAAACACCATATATTTT. This encodes CASSHLRPTDPGNTIYF.

In DNA, the CDR3 is TGTGCCAGCAGCCTCCTCGGGGGGTATAGCACAGATACGCAGTATTTT. This gives the protein CASSLLGGYSTDTQYF. V and J are TRBV2 and TRBJ2-3; 7 positions match TRBD2. Germline trimming cut 6 bases from V and 0 bases from J; bases unmatched to any gene: 9. Germline CDR1 reads SNHLY; CDR2 reads FYNNEI. This CDR3 comprises 16 residues.

In nucleotides, the CDR3 is TGTGCCAGCAGTTTACCGGGACAGGGACGCTACGAGCAGTACTTC. It specifies CASSLPGQGRYEQYF. The rearrangement links TRBV28 to TRBJ2-7; 9 nucleotides agree with TRBD1. V shed 2 bases, J shed 3 bases, and the junction held 5 bases outside the gene matches. Germline values: CDR1 MDHEN, CDR2 SYDVKM. The CDR3 runs 15 residues.

CDR3 sequence (DNA): TGTGCCACCAGTCCTTGGGGCCATGAGCAGTTCTTC. The encoded protein is CATSPWGHEQFF. The V call is TRBV24-1, the J call TRBJ2-1, with D possibly matching TRBD1 (5 bases). CDR1 and CDR2 (germline): KGHDR, SFDVKD. CDR3 length: 12 amino acids. Deletions cut 6 bases from V and 8 bases from J, with 10 bases between.

V is TRBV21-1 and J is TRBJ2-7; the table's D call of TRBD1 was not tested on the DNA. TRBV21-1 has pseudogene status. The CDR3 has 15 amino acids. The CDR3 nucleotides read TGTGCCAGCAGCAAAGGGTGCCTCAGCTCCTACGAGCAGTACTTC. Amino acids: CASSKGCLSSYEQYF.

This CDR3 is CASSPRPMSATYEQYF. For the CDR3, the DNA is TGTGCCAGCAGTCCACGGCCAATGAGCGCTACCTACGAGCAGTACTTC. This chain uses TRBV28 with TRBJ2-7; D call uncertain. Looked up from germline, CDR1 is MDHEN and CDR2 is SYDVKM. The V gene lost 5 bases and the J gene lost 2 bases, with 19 bases spanning the gap. The CDR3 has 16 amino acids. Supplemented by reference TRBV28 and TRBJ2-7, the full variable domain reads DVKVTQSSRYLVKRTGEKVFLECVQDMDHENMFWYRQDPGLGLRLIYFSYDVKMKEKGDIPEGYSVSREKKERFSLILESASTNQTSMYLCASSPRPMSATYEQYFGPGTRLTVT.

CDR3: CAWSVRPREQYF. In DNA, the CDR3 is TGTGCCTGGAGTGTACGCCCGAGGGAGCAGTACTTC. The chain combines TRBV30 with TRBJ2-7; no reliable D call. Trimming stripped 0 bases from V and 7 bases from J, with 10 bases between. The CDR3 totals 12 residues. Germline V gene data show CDR1 as GTSNPN and CDR2 as SVGIG (reference sequence).

V usage is TRBV3-1 (or the pseudogene TRBV3-2) and J usage is TRBJ1-1, with a tentative D call TRBD1 (6 bases). This CDR3 is 13 amino acids long. From germline, CDR1 is LGHDT and CDR2 YNNKEL (reference sequence). V lost 4 bases to trimming and J lost 1 base, with 7 bases between them. CDR3 nucleotide sequence: TGTGCCAGCAGCCGACAGGAGAACACTGAAGCTTTCTTT. It encodes CASSRQENTEAFF.

The chain has TRBV7-2 and TRBJ2-1, with D perhaps TRBD2 (6 bases). The CDR3 length is 14 residues. Germline values: CDR1 SGHTA, CDR2 FQGNSA. Deletions cut 5 bases from V and 0 bases from J, with 8 bases between. CDR3 in DNA: TGTGCCAGCAGCCCGGACTACTCCTACAATGAGCAGTTCTTC. The encoded protein is CASSPDYSYNEQFF.

In DNA, the CDR3 is TGTGCCAGCAGCCCGTGGGGAGGGGGGCATCAGCCCCAGCATTTT. It codes for CASSPWGGGHQPQHF. The chain has TRBV7-2 and TRBJ1-5; tentative D call: TRBD1 (6 bases). This CDR3 is 15 amino acids long. Germline-derived CDR1 and CDR2 are SGHTA and FQGNSA. Trimming took off 5 bases at V and 5 bases at J, with 16 bases between the two ends.

This chain joins TRBV29-1 and TRBJ2-2; 10 nucleotides agree with TRBD2. Germline CDR1 and CDR2: SQVTM and ANQGSEA. This CDR3 has 12 amino acids. V was clipped by 6 bases and J by 5 bases; unmatched bases: 0. The CDR3 reads CSVTSGTGELFF. CDR3 coding DNA: TGCAGCGTGACTAGCGGGACCGGGGAGCTGTTTTTT.